This T cell receptor beta chain was sequenced in a study of blood T cell repertoires in COVID-19. Sequencing used immunoSEQ multiplex PCR; TCRdb keeps in-frame clones, though not all of them. The sample yields approximately 110,000 clones, around three quarters seen once. Trimming pared 6 bases from V and 0 bases from J, leaving 11 bases between. This CDR3 region has 15 residues. Germline-derived CDR1 and CDR2 are MDHEN and SYDVKM. The chain uses TRBV28 and TRBJ1-4; D is unclear. The TCR was taken from a human donor in a cohort sampled during active or convalescent COVID-19. The specimen sequenced was peripheral blood. The chain's CDR3 is CASSTASATNEKLFF. Written as DNA, the CDR3 is TGTGCCAGCAGCACCGCCAGTGCAACTAATGAAAAACTGTTTTTT.